The 14 T cell receptor beta chains below all came from one sample that was sequenced in a study of T cells after yellow fever vaccination. A single record per CDR3 protein comes from TCRdb applying MiXCR to the 5' RACE reads. The profile shows roughly 50,000 distinct CDR3 sequences, approximately 7% of them singletons. Sequences were derived from CD8+ T cells sorted from PBMCs, sampled around 16 days after the first yellow fever vaccination. The receptor source for this set is a young man who received the YFV17D yellow fever vaccine.

This clonotype was recorded many times. The gene calls are TRBV7-9 and TRBJ1-1; D perhaps matches TRBD1 (6 bases). V dropped 8 bases and J dropped 1 base, with 8 bases sitting between them. The CDR3 runs 12 residues. Per the germline V gene, CDR1 is SEHNR and CDR2 is FQNEAQ (reference sequence). The CDR3: CASARGNTEAFF. CDR3 DNA sequence: TGTGCCAGCGCCAGGGGGAACACTGAAGCTTTCTTT.

This clonotype has only a few counts. The rearrangement links TRBV30 to TRBJ2-3; no clear D gene. In germline, CDR1 is GTSNPN, CDR2 SVGIG (reference sequence). CDR3 length equals 10 residues. Trimming removed 7 bases at V and 6 bases at J, with 8 bases between. CDR3 sequence (DNA): TGTGCCTCGCTCGTGGATACGCAGTATTTT. Translation gives CASLVDTQYF.

This clonotype was counted many times. J is TRBJ2-3 and V is TRBV4-3; D is unresolved. The CDR3 consists of 12 residues. V gave up 0 bases and J gave up 6 bases, with 4 bases separating them. Germline CDR1 and CDR2: LGHNA and YSLEER. The CDR3 here is CASSQDLDTQYF. The CDR3, as DNA: TGCGCCAGCAGCCAAGATCTTGATACGCAGTATTTT.

This clonotype has ten or more counts. V gene TRBV6-1 combines with J gene TRBJ2-1; D is unclear. The CDR3 sequence is 13 residues long. Trimming took 8 bases from V and 0 from J, leaving 8 bases between them. The germline CDR1 and CDR2 sequences are MNHNS and SASEGT. The CDR3: CASGSSSYNEQFF. The DNA for the CDR3 is TGTGCCAGCGGAAGTAGCTCCTACAATGAGCAGTTCTTC.

This clonotype was seen many times. This chain links TRBV27 with TRBJ2-7, with a weak D call TRBD2 (5 bases). V shed 2 bases and J shed 2 bases, with 7 bases lying between them. CDR1 and CDR2 (germline): MNHEY, SMNVEV (reference sequence). CDR3 length: 13 amino acids. This CDR3 reads CASSLGSAYEQYF. CDR3 coding DNA: TGTGCCAGCAGTTTAGGGAGTGCCTACGAGCAGTACTTC.

This clonotype has ten or more counts. The chain is built from TRBV24-1 and TRBJ2-1; tentative D call: TRBD1 (6 bases). This CDR3 is built from 15 residues. Germline V CDR1 and CDR2: KGHDR, SFDVKD. Trimming took off 3 bases at V and 3 bases at J, with 11 bases between the two ends. CDR3 amino acids: CATSDTGTNYNEQFF. The CDR3 region has the DNA TGTGCCACCAGTGATACCGGGACAAACTACAATGAGCAGTTCTTC.

This clonotype has a count of ten or more. The CDR3 coding sequence is TGTGCCAGCAGTGATCAGGGTAAGGCAATCTACGAGCAGTACTTC. Translating it yields CASSDQGKAIYEQYF. This sequence joins TRBV12-3 or TRBV12-4 and TRBJ2-7, with a weak D call TRBD1 (5 bases). This CDR3 spans 15 amino acids. The ends were cut back, 5 bases at V and 3 bases at J, with 17 bases in the middle.

The chain has TRBV13 and TRBJ2-3, with 7 nucleotides matching TRBD2. J gave up 5 bases and V 5 bases, and 7 bases lay outside the gene matches. There are 14 residues in the CDR3. CDR1 PRHDT and CDR2 FYEKMQ come from the germline V gene (reference sequence). CDR3 nucleotide sequence: TGTGCCAGCAGCCTGACTAGCTTTAAAGATACGCAGTATTTT. It is translated as CASSLTSFKDTQYF.

The sample holds a few counts of this clonotype. The rearrangement joins TRBV9 to TRBJ2-7, with 8 positions matching TRBD1. V dropped 3 bases and J dropped 3; count of bases not matched to a gene: 5. Germline V lookup: CDR1 SGDLS, CDR2 YYNGEE. The CDR3 totals 14 residues. The CDR3 spells CASSEGDRYYEQYF. The CDR3, as DNA: TGTGCCAGCAGCGAGGGGGACAGGTACTACGAGCAGTACTTC.

In this sample, this clonotype turned up many times. This sequence joins TRBV19 and TRBJ1-1; no firm D call. In germline, CDR1 is LNHDA, CDR2 SQIVND (reference sequence). Trimming took off 7 bases at V and 4 bases at J, with 13 bases between the two ends. There are 13 residues in the CDR3. Here the CDR3 reads CASNVQSGTEAFF. The CDR3 coding sequence is TGTGCCAGTAATGTCCAAAGTGGCACTGAAGCTTTCTTT.

This clonotype was found many times. V is TRBV6-2 or TRBV6-3 and J is TRBJ2-1, with D possibly matching TRBD2 (5 bases). CDR1 MNHEY and CDR2 SVGEGT come from the germline V gene. With 4 bases removed from V and 3 bases from J, the gap between germline ends came to 13 bases. The CDR3 consists of 15 residues. CDR3 sequence reads: CASSSPGFFYNEQFF. For the CDR3, the DNA is TGTGCCAGCAGTTCCCCGGGGTTTTTCTACAATGAGCAGTTCTTC.

This clonotype came up many times. V gene TRBV6-2 or TRBV6-3 combines with J gene TRBJ1-2; unclear D gene. V shed 4 bases and J shed 4 bases, with 10 bases lying between them. The V gene's germline CDR1 is MNHEY and CDR2 SVGEGT. The CDR3 sequence is 13 residues long. The CDR3 bases are TGTGCCAGCAGTTTTCAAGGAGCCTATGGCTACACCTTC. Translated, it gives CASSFQGAYGYTF.

This clonotype appeared many times. The chain combines TRBV4-1 with TRBJ1-5; D gene ambiguous. The CDR3 is 15 amino acids. The V end was cut by 0 bases, the J end by 3 bases, with 9 bases between. CDR1 and CDR2 from the germline V gene are MGHRA and YSYEKL. The DNA for the CDR3 is TGCGCCAGCAGCCAAGAAACGAGAACCAATCAGCCCCAGCATTTT. This codes for CASSQETRTNQPQHF.

Details on this clonotype: This may be a read error, as it is one base from a much larger clone. This rearrangement joins TRBV29-1 to TRBJ2-5; D unclear. This CDR3 is built from 11 residues. Looked up from germline, CDR1 is SQVTM and CDR2 is ANQGSEA. Deletions cut 5 bases from V and 5 bases from J, with 9 bases between. CDR3: CSVNVRETQYF. The CDR3 DNA is TGCAGCGTTAATGTCCGGGAGACCCAGTACTTC.